The clone carrying this T cell receptor beta chain was picked up a small number of times. Its antigen is as yet unknown. Trimming removed 5 bases at V and 7 bases at J, with 14 bases between. This CDR3 spans 13 amino acids. The germline CDR1 and CDR2 sequences are SGHTA and FQGTGA. This sample is part of a study of siplizumab effects on memory and regulatory T cells. Study-wide results and caveats: The study did not confirm that proliferating Tregs from siplizumab cultures were suppressive.

Sequencing used immunoSEQ multiplex PCR; TCRdb keeps in-frame clones, though not all of them. The sample shows some 110,000 clones, 94% of them seen only once. V and J are TRBV7-3 and TRBJ1-1, with D perhaps matching TRBD1 (6 bases). The TCR was taken from a human donor in good health. Sequencing was performed on non-Treg CD4+ T cells sorted from blood. The CDR3 DNA sequence: TGTGCCAGCAGCATAGGGGGGACGGATGAAGCTTTCTTT. It is translated as CASSIGGTDEAFF.